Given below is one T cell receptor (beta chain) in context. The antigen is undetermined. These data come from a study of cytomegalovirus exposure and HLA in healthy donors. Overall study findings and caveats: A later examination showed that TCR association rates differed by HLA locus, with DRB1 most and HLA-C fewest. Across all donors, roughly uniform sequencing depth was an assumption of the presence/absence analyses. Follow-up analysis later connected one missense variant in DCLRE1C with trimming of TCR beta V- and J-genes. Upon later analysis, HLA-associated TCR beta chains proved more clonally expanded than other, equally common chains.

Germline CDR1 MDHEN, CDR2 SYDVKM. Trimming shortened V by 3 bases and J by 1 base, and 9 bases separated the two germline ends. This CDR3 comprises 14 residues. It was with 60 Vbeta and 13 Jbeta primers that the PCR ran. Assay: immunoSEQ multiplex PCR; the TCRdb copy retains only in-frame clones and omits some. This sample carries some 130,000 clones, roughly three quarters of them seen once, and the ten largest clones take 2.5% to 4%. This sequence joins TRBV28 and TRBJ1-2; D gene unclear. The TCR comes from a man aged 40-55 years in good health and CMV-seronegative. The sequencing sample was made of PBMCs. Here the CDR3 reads CASSLISFNYGYTF. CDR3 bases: TGTGCCAGCAGTTTGATCAGTTTTAACTATGGCTACACCTTC.